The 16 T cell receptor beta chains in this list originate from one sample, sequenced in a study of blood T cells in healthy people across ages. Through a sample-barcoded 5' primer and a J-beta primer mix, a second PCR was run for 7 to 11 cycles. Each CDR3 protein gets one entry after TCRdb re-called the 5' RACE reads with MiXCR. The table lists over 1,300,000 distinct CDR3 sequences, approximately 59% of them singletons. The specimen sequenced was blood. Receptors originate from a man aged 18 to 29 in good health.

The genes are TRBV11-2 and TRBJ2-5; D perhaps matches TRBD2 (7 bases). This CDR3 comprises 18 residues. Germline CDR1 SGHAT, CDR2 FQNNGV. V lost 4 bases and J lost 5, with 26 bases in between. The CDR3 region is CASSYPDINGGQRETQYF. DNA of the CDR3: TGTGCCAGCAGCTATCCTGACATAAACGGGGGGCAGAGGGAGACCCAGTACTTC.

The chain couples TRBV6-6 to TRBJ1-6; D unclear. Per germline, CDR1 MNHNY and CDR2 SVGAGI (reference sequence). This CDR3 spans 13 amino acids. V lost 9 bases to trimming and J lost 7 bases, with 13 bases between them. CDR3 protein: CASLVGGNSPLHF. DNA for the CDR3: TGTGCCAGTCTCGTAGGCGGGAATTCACCCCTCCACTTT.

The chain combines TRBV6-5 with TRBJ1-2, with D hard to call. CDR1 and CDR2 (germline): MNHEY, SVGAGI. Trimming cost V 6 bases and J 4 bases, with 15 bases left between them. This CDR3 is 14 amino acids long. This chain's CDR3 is CASRPLSLPYGYTF. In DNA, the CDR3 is TGTGCCAGCAGACCTCTTAGCCTCCCCTATGGCTACACCTTC.

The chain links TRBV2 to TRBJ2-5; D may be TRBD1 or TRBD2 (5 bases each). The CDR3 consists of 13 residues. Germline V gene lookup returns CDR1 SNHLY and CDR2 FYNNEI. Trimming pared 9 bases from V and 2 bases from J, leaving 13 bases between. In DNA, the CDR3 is TGTGCCAGGGGGGTGGCCATTCAAGAGACCCAGTACTTC. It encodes CARGVAIQETQYF.

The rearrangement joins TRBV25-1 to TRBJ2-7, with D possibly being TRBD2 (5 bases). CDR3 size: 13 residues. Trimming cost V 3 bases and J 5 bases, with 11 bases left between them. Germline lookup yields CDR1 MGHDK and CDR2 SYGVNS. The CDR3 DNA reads TGTGCCAGCAGTGACCCTCAGAGGGACGAGCAGTACTTC. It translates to CASSDPQRDEQYF.

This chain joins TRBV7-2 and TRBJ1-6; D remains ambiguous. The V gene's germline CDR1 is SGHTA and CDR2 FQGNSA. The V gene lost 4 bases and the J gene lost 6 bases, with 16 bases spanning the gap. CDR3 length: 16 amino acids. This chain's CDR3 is CASSYLGSLLNSPLHF. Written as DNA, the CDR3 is TGTGCCAGCAGCTACCTAGGCTCCCTACTTAATTCACCCCTCCACTTT.

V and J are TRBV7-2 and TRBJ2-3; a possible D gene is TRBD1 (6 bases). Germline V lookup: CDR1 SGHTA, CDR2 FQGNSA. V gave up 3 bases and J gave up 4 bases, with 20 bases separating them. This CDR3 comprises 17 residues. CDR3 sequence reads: CASSLARRQEIADTQYF. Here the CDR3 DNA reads TGTGCCAGCAGCTTGGCCCGAAGACAGGAGATCGCAGATACGCAGTATTTT.

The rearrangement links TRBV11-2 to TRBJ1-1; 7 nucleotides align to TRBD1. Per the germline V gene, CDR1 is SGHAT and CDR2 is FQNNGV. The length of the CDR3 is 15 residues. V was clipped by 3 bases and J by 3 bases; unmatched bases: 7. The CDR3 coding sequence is TGTGCCAGCAGCTTCTTACAGGGGAGAGACACTGAAGCTTTCTTT. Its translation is CASSFLQGRDTEAFF.

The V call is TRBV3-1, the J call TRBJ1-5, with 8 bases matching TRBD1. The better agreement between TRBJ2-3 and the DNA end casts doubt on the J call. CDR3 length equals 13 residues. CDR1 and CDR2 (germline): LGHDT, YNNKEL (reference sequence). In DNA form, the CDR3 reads TGTGCCAGCAGTGGACAGGGCAAGGGGCCCCAGTATTTT. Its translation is CASSGQGKGPQYF.

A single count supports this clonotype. In DNA, the CDR3 is TGCGCCAGCAGCCAAGTTGGTCTAGTCAATGAGCAGTACTTC. Amino acid sequence: CASSQVGLVNEQYF. The rearrangement joins TRBV4-1 to TRBJ2-1; D is undetermined. The assigned J gene may be wrong: the sequence end matches TRBJ2-7 better. Germline assignment: CDR1 MGHRA and CDR2 YSYEKL. This CDR3 is built from 14 residues.

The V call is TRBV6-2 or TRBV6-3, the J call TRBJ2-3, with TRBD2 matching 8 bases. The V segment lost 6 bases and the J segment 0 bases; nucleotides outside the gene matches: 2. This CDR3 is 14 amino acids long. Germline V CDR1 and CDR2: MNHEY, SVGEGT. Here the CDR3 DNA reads TGTGCCAGCAGGGGGACTAGAAGCACAGATACGCAGTATTTT. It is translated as CASRGTRSTDTQYF.

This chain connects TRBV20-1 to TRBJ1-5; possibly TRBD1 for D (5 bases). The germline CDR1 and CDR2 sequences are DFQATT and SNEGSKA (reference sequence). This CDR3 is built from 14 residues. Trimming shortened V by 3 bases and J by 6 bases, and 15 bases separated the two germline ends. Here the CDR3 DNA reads TGCAGTGCTAGTGCCGGGGGTTGGGGTCAGCCCCAGCATTTT. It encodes CSASAGGWGQPQHF.

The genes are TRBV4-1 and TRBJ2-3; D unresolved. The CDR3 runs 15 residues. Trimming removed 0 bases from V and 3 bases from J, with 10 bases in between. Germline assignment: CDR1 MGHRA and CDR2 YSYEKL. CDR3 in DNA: TGCGCCAGCAGCCAAGATCAAGGTGGGACAGATACGCAGTATTTT. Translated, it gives CASSQDQGGTDTQYF.

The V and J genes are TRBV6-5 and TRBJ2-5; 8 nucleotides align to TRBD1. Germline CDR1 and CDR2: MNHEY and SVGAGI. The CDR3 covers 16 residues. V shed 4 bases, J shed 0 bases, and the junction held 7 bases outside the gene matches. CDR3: CASSSEDRAYQETQYF. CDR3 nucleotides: TGTGCCAGCAGTTCCGAGGACAGGGCGTACCAAGAGACCCAGTACTTC.

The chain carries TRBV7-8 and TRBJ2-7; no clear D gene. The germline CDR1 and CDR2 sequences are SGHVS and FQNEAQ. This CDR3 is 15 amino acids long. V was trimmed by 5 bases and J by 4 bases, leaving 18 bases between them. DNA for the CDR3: TGTGCCAGCAGCCATCGACGAACAGTTTCATACGAGCAGTACTTC. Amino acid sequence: CASSHRRTVSYEQYF.

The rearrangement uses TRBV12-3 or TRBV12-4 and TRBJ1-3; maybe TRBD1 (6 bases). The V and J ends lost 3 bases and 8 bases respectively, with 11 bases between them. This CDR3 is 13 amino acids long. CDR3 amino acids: CASSFGGADTIYF. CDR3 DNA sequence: TGTGCCAGCAGTTTTGGGGGCGCGGACACCATATATTTT.